Below, one TCR beta chain is given with its context. These data originate in a study of blood T cell repertoires in COVID-19. Study-level information: The samples span acute and convalescent COVID-19 from the United States, Italy and Spain. Sample material is recorded as cDNA or gDNA derived from T cells, B-cell-depleted T cells, or PBMCs.

In the original processing: Reference gene primer amplification in the assay estimated nucleated cell counts. Method: immunoSEQ multiplex PCR; TCRdb's copy keeps in-frame clones and lacks some. V and J calls and clone size are as listed in that table; D and trimming were resolved from the DNA. Seen here are fewer than 100,000 clones, 86% observed once, and the top ten hold 17%. Germline V gives CDR1 LNHDA, CDR2 SQIVND (reference sequence). The CDR3 contains 17 residues. V lost 4 bases and J lost 0, with 15 bases in between. Source material: peripheral blood. This TCR was sampled from a man older than 75 in a cohort sampled during active COVID-19. The gene calls are TRBV19 and TRBJ1-4, with a weak D call TRBD1 (5 bases). In nucleotides, the CDR3 is TGTGCCAGTAGTAGAAGGGGCTTTGCCTCAACTAATGAAAAACTGTTTTTT. Its protein is CASSRRGFASTNEKLFF.